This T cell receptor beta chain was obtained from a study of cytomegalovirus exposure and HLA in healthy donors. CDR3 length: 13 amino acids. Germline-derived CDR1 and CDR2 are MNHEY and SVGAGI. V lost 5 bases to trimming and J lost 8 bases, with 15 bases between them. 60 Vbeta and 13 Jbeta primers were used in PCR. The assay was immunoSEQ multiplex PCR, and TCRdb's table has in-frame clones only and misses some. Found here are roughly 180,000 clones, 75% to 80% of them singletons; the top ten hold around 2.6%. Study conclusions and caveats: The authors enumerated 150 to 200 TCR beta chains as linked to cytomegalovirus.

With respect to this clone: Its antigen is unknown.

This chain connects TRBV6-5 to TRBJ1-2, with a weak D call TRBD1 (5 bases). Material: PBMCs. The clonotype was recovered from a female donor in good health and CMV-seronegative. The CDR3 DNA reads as TGTGCCAGCAGTAACCAGGGTAACCGCGGCTACACCTTC. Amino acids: CASSNQGNRGYTF.